This T cell receptor (beta chain) stems from a study of technical replicates of blood from several donors. Germline-derived CDR1 and CDR2 are KGHSH and LQKENI. The ends lost 8 bases at V and 3 bases at J; junction bases unmatched: 12. The CDR3 consists of 15 residues. Some clones are missing from TCRdb's copy, which holds only in-frame ones; the method was immunoSEQ multiplex PCR. Here the sample spans 75,000 to 85,000 clones, around four fifths being singletons. In its sample, this clone was seen a few times. This TCR derives from a human donor in good health. Some clones in this sample may be carry-over from other donors' samples. Specimen: PBMCs. The V and J genes are TRBV18 and TRBJ1-1; 7 bases are a match to TRBD1. This chain's CDR3 is CASRPGAGGYTEAFF. The CDR3 DNA follows: TGTGCCAGCCGTCCGGGGGCAGGGGGATACACTGAAGCTTTCTTT.